This T cell receptor beta chain was observed in a study of cytomegalovirus exposure and HLA in healthy donors. Study outcomes and limitations: V- and J-gene trimming of TCR beta was linked (in a later analysis) to a missense DCLRE1C variant. A previous analysis found most TCR beta V segments productive roughly 87% or roughly 30% of the time.

With respect to this clone: Its antigen remains unknown.

The PCR contained 60 Vbeta and 13 Jbeta primers. The data were produced by immunoSEQ multiplex PCR, yet TCRdb's version contains in-frame clones alone and is incomplete. The sample carries around 180,000 clones, 85% to 90% recorded once. Between the trimmed V and J ends, which lost 4 bases and 1 base, there was a span of 14 bases. CDR3 length: 16 residues. Germline CDR1 SGHDT, CDR2 YYEEEE. This TCR was recovered from a woman between 18 and 30 years old in good health and CMV-seronegative. Specimen: PBMCs. The J gene is TRBJ2-2, the V gene TRBV5-6; D is uncertain. The CDR3 sequence: CASSQRSLWNTGELFF. The CDR3 region has the DNA TGTGCCAGCAGCCAGAGGAGCCTGTGGAACACCGGGGAGCTGTTTTTT.